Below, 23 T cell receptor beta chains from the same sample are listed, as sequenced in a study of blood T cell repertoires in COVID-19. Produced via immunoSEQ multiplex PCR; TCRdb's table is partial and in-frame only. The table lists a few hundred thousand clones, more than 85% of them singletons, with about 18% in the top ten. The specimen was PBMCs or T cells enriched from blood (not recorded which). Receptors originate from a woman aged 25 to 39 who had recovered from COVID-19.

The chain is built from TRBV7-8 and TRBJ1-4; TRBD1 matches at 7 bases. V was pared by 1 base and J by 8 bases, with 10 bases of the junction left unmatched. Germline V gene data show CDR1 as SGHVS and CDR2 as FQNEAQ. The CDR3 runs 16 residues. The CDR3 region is CASSLGGPGGQEKLFF. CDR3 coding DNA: TGTGCCAGCAGCTTAGGCGGACCAGGGGGACAGGAAAAACTGTTTTTT.

CDR3 nucleotide sequence: TGTGCCAGCAGTTTGGACAGGGGAAAAGCGAACACTGAAGCTTTCTTT. Its translation is CASSLDRGKANTEAFF. This rearrangement joins TRBV6-5 to TRBJ1-1; TRBD1 matches 9 bases. The CDR3 length is 16 residues. CDR1 and CDR2 from the germline V gene are MNHEY and SVGAGI. V dropped 4 bases and J dropped 1; count of bases not matched to a gene: 7.

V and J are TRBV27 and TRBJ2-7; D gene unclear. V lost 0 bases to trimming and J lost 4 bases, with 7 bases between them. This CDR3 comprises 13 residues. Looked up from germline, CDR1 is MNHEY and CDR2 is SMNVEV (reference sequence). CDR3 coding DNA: TGTGCCAGCAGTTTATCATCAGAATACGAGCAGTACTTC. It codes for CASSLSSEYEQYF.

The CDR3 sequence is CASSSRDRGNQPQHF. CDR3 bases: TGTGCCAGCAGTTCACGAGACAGGGGTAATCAGCCCCAGCATTTT. V is TRBV28 and J is TRBJ1-5; TRBD1 matches at 8 bases. Trimming took 4 bases from V and 4 from J; bases not matched to a gene: 6. Germline loops: CDR1 MDHEN, CDR2 SYDVKM. The CDR3 totals 15 residues.

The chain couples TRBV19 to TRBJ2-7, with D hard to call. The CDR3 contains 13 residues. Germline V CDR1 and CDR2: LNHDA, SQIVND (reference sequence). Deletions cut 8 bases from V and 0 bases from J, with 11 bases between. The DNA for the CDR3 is TGTGCCAGTGCGGCTGCTAGCTCCTACGAGCAGTACTTC. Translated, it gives CASAAASSYEQYF.

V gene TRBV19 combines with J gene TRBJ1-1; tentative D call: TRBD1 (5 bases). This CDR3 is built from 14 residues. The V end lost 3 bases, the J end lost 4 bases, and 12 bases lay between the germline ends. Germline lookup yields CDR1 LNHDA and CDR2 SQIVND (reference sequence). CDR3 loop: CASSMQGVATEAFF. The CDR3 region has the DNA TGTGCCAGTAGTATGCAAGGGGTGGCCACTGAAGCTTTCTTT.

The CDR3 loop is CASSGHYQETQYF. Written as DNA, the CDR3 is TGTGCCAGTAGTGGACACTACCAAGAGACCCAGTACTTC. The chain links TRBV19 to TRBJ2-5, with a weak D call TRBD1 (5 bases). Germline-derived CDR1 and CDR2 are LNHDA and SQIVND (reference sequence). V dropped 5 bases and J dropped 0 bases, with 7 bases sitting between them. There are 13 residues in the CDR3.

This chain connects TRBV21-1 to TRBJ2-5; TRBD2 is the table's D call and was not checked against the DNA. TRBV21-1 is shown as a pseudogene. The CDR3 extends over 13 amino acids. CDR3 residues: CASSMRLAGGPYF. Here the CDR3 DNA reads TGTGCCAGCAGCATGAGACTAGCGGGAGGGCCGTACTTC.

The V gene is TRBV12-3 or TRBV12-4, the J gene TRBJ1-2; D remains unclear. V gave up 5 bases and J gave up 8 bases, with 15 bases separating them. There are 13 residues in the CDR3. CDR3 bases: TGTGCCAGCAGTCACCAGTCTTGGGAGGGCTACACCTTC. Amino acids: CASSHQSWEGYTF.

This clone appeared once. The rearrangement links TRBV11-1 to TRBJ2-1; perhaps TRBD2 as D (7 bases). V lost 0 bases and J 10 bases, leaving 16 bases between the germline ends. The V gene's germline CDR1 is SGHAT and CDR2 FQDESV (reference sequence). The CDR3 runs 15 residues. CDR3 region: CASSLAMGGREEQFF. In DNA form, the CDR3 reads TGTGCCAGCAGCTTAGCGATGGGGGGGCGAGAAGAGCAGTTCTTC.

The CDR3 reads CATSRDGGTGTNALETQYF. CDR3 DNA: TGTGCCACCAGCAGAGATGGAGGGACAGGGACTAATGCGCTGGAGACCCAGTACTTC. The chain uses TRBV15 and TRBJ2-5; 9 nucleotides match TRBD1. Per the germline V gene, CDR1 is LNHNV and CDR2 is YYDKDF (reference sequence). V was clipped by 0 bases and J by 5 bases; unmatched bases: 16. The CDR3 spans 19 residues.

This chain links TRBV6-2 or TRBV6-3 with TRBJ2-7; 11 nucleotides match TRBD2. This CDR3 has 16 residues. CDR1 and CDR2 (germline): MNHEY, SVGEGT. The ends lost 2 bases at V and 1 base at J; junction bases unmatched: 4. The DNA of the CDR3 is TGTGCCAGCAGTTACCGTGCTAGCGGGGGGTCCTACGAGCAGTACTTC. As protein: CASSYRASGGSYEQYF.

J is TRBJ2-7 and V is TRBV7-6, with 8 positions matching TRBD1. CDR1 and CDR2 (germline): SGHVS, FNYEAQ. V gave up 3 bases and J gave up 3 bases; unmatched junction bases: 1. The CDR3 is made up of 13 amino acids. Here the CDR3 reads CASSFGTGYEQYF. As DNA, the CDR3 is TGTGCCAGCAGCTTCGGGACAGGCTACGAGCAGTACTTC.

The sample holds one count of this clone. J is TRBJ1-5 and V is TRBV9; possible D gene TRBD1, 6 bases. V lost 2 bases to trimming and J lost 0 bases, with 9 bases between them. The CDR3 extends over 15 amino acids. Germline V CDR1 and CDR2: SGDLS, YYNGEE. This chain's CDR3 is CASSVTGVSNQPQHF. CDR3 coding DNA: TGTGCCAGCAGCGTGACAGGAGTTAGCAATCAGCCCCAGCATTTT. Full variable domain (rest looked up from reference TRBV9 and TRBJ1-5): DSGVTQTPKHLITATGQRVTLRCSPRSGDLSVYWYQQSLDQGLQFLIQYYNGEERAKGNILERFSAQQFPDLHSELNLSSLELGDSALYFCASSVTGVSNQPQHFGDGTRLSIL.

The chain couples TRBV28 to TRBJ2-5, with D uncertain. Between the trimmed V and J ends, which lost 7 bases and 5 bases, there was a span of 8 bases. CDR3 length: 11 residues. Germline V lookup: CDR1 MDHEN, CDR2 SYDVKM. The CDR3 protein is CASTTQETQYF. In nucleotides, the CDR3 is TGTGCCAGCACAACCCAGGAGACCCAGTACTTC. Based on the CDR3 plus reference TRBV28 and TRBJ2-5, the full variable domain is DVKVTQSSRYLVKRTGEKVFLECVQDMDHENMFWYRQDPGLGLRLIYFSYDVKMKEKGDIPEGYSVSREKKERFSLILESASTNQTSMYLCASTTQETQYFGPGTRLLVL.

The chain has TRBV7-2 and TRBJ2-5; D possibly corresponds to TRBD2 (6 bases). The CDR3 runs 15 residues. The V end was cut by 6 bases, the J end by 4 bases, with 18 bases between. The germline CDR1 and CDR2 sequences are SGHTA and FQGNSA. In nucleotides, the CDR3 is TGTGCCAGCAGTCCACCCCCCGGGGGAGGAGAGACCCAGTACTTC. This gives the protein CASSPPPGGGETQYF. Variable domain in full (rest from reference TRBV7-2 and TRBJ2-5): GAGVSQSPSNKVTEKGKDVELRCDPISGHTALYWYRQSLGQGLEFLIYFQGNSAPDKSGLPSDRFSAERTGGSVSTLTIQRTQQEDSAVYLCASSPPPGGGETQYFGPGTRLLVL.

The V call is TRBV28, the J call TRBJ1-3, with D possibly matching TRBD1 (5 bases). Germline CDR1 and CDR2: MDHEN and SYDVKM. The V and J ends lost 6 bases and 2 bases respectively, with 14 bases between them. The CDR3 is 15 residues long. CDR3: CASRGDSAPGNTIYF. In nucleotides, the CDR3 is TGTGCCAGCAGGGGGGACTCAGCACCTGGAAACACCATATATTTT.

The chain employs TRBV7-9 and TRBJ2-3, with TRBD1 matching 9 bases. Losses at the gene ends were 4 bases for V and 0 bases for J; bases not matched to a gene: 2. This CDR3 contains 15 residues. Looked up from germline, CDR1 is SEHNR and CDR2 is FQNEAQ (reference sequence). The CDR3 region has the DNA TGTGCCAGCAGCTCCGACAGGGGGAGCACAGATACGCAGTATTTT. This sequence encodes CASSSDRGSTDTQYF. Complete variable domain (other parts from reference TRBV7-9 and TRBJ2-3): DTGVSQNPRHKITKRGQNVTFRCDPISEHNRLYWYRQTLGQGPEFLTYFQNEAQLEKSRLLSDRFSAERPKGSFSTLEIQRTEQGDSAMYLCASSSDRGSTDTQYFGPGTRLTVL.

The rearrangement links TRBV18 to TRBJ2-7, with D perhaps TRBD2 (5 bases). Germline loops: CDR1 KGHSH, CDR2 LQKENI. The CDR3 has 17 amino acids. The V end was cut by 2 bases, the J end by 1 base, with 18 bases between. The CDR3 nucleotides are TGTGCCAGCTCACCATTGTTACGACGGGGATCGTCCTACGAGCAGTACTTC. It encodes CASSPLLRRGSSYEQYF.

The chain's CDR3 is CASSPPEGRGYTGELFF. In nucleotides, the CDR3 is TGTGCCAGCAGTCCCCCAGAGGGAAGGGGGTACACCGGGGAGCTGTTTTTT. The chain employs TRBV28 and TRBJ2-2; perhaps TRBD1 as D (6 bases). The germline V gene has CDR1 MDHEN and CDR2 SYDVKM. The V and J ends lost 5 bases and 3 bases respectively, with 19 bases between them. The CDR3 length is 17 residues. The whole variable domain, filled in from reference TRBV28 and TRBJ2-2, reads DVKVTQSSRYLVKRTGEKVFLECVQDMDHENMFWYRQDPGLGLRLIYFSYDVKMKEKGDIPEGYSVSREKKERFSLILESASTNQTSMYLCASSPPEGRGYTGELFFGEGSRLTVL.

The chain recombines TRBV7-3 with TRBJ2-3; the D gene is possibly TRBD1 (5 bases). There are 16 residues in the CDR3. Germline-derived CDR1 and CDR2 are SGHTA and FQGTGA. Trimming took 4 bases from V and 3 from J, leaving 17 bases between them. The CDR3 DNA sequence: TGTGCCAGCAGCTCAAAAAGGGGTAGTTGGACAGATACGCAGTATTTT. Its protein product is CASSSKRGSWTDTQYF.

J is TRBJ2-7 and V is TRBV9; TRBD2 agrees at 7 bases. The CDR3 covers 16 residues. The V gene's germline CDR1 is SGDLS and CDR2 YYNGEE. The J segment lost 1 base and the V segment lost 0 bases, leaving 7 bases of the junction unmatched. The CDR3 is CASSVGLASGSYEQYF. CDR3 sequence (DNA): TGTGCCAGCAGCGTAGGCTTGGCTAGCGGTTCCTACGAGCAGTACTTC. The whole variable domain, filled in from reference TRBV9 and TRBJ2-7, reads DSGVTQTPKHLITATGQRVTLRCSPRSGDLSVYWYQQSLDQGLQFLIQYYNGEERAKGNILERFSAQQFPDLHSELNLSSLELGDSALYFCASSVGLASGSYEQYFGPGTRLTVT.

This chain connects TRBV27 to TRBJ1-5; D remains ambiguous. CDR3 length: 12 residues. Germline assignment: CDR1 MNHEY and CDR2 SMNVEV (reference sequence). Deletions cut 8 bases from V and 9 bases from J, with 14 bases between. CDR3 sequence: CASRRAAGPQHF. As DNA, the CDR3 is TGTGCCAGCCGGCGGGCCGCTGGGCCCCAGCATTTT.